A single sample is the source of the 2 T cell receptor beta chains below, sequenced in a study of blood T cell repertoires in COVID-19. Clones were sequenced by immunoSEQ multiplex PCR, and TCRdb holds only the in-frame ones, with some missing. The table lists fewer than 250,000 clones, around 84% of them singletons, with 3% to 3.5% in the top ten. Sequencing used PBMCs or T cells enriched from blood (not recorded which). These receptors all come from a woman aged 25 to 39 who had recovered from COVID-19.

The V and J genes are TRBV27 and TRBJ2-7; the match to TRBD1 covers 8 bases. The CDR3 is made up of 12 amino acids. Trimming cost V 10 bases and J 6 bases; bases outside gene matches: 8. Germline CDR1 is MNHEY and CDR2 is SMNVEV (reference sequence). The CDR3 loop is CATQSGGSEQYF. Here the CDR3 DNA reads TGTGCCACGCAATCAGGGGGCTCCGAGCAGTACTTC.

This clone was detected once. V gene TRBV15 combines with J gene TRBJ1-2; 9 bases agree with TRBD1. This CDR3 has 16 residues. Per germline, CDR1 LNHNV and CDR2 YYDKDF (reference sequence). J gave up 4 bases and V 3 bases, and 9 bases lay outside the gene matches. This chain's CDR3 is CATSSIPGQGFYGYTF. CDR3 coding DNA: TGTGCCACCAGCAGTATTCCGGGACAGGGCTTCTATGGCTACACCTTC.